The rows below give T cell receptor beta chains drawn from one sample of a study of shared clonotypes between healthy human individuals. Using immunoSEQ multiplex PCR, the repertoire was profiled, and TCRdb retains in-frame clones only, with some absent. In the table there are 2 million to 2.5 million clones, less than 95% of which are singletons. The sample was naive CD4+ T cells from PBMCs. These receptors were obtained from a man aged 18 to 30 in good health. Some clones in this sample may be carry-over from other donors' samples. The CDR3 runs from the conserved cysteine through the conserved F or W. A D gene is named only where the DNA matches it firmly. The size of a clone is reported for some rows only, either as once, few or many, or as a class for expanded clones.

15 - TRBD2 TRBJ2-3 TRBV5-1 TGCGCCAGCAGCGGATCGGCTAGCGGAGCAGATACGCAGTATTTT CASSGSASGADTQYF
16 - TRBD2 TRBJ2-3 TRBV5-1 TGCGCCAGCACCCCCGGACTAGCGGGAGCTTCGGATACGCAGTATTTT CASTPGLAGASDTQYF
15 once TRBD1 TRBJ1-4 TRBV27 TGTGCCAGCAGGGGACAGGGGGCGGAATGGGAAAAACTGTTTTTT CASRGQGAEWEKLFF
15 - TRBD2 TRBJ2-7 TRBV5-1 TGCGCCAGCACCCGGACTAGCGGGGACTCCTACGAGCAGTACTTC CASTRTSGDSYEQYF
15 - TRBD1 TRBJ1-5 TRBV5-1 TGCGCCAGCAGCTTATCAGGGGGCTCCCCTCAGCCCCAGCATTTT CASSLSGGSPQPQHF
14 - - TRBJ2-7 TRBV5-4 TGTGCCAGCAGCCTAACAGAGAGCTCCTACGAGCAGTACTTC CASSLTESSYEQYF
14 - - TRBJ2-1 TRBV7-3 TGTGCCAGCAGCTCACTCCAGGGTTACAATGAGCAGTTCTTC CASSSLQGYNEQFF
14 - - TRBJ1-2 TRBV7-2 TGTGCCAGCAGCTCCGAAATTAGTAACTATGGCTACACCTTC CASSSEISNYGYTF
16 - - TRBJ2-5 TRBV5-4 TGTGCCAGCAGCGCGCCGTCCCGGGGCTTTAAAGAGACCCAGTACTTC CASSAPSRGFKETQYF
13 - - TRBJ1-2 TRBV14 TGTGCCAGCAGCCAAGATCTAATCGGGGGCTACACCTTC CASSQDLIGGYTF
17 once TRBD1 TRBJ2-7 TRBV27 TGTGCCAGCAGTTTAAGGAGGATTAGGGACAGGGGCTACGAGCAGTACTTC CASSLRRIRDRGYEQYF
16 once TRBD1 TRBJ1-4 TRBV4-1 TGCGCCAGCAGCTTGAACGCGGGACAGGGTTATGAAAAACTGTTTTTT CASSLNAGQGYEKLFF
13 - - TRBJ1-1 TRBV28 TGTGCCAGCAGTTTACCCATGAACACTGAAGCTTTCTTT CASSLPMNTEAFF
10 - - TRBJ1-4 TRBV20-1 TGCAGTGCAAGAAATGAAAAACTGTTTTTT CSARNEKLFF
15 - - TRBJ1-2 TRBV15 TGTGCCACCAGCAGAGATCCGTCAGGTTTATATGGCTACACCTTC CATSRDPSGLYGYTF
15 once TRBD1 TRBJ2-7 TRBV6-5 TGTGCCAGCAGTTACTCCCTGACAGGGGGGTACGAGCAGTACTTC CASSYSLTGGYEQYF
18 - TRBD1 TRBJ1-3 TRBV27 TGTGCCAGCAGGGCCACAGGGGGCGACCTGAATTCTGGAAACACCATATATTTT CASRATGGDLNSGNTIYF